These 18 T cell receptor beta chains were sequenced from one sample in a study of blood T cell repertoires in COVID-19. This table comes from immunoSEQ multiplex PCR, and its TCRdb copy is limited to in-frame clones, with some not included. Among under 300,000 clones listed, over 70% were seen once. Sequenced: peripheral blood. These receptors were collected from an elderly woman with acute or convalescent COVID-19.

The chain combines TRBV19 with TRBJ1-3; TRBD1 is a possible D gene (5 bases). Trimming removed 10 bases from V and 0 bases from J, with 16 bases in between. The CDR3 spans 15 residues. Germline CDR1 and CDR2: LNHDA and SQIVND (reference sequence). In DNA form, the CDR3 reads TGTGCCACCCGGCCAGGGTCCTTCTCTGGAAACACCATATATTTT. This translates into CATRPGSFSGNTIYF. Complete variable domain (other parts from reference TRBV19 and TRBJ1-3): DGGITQSPKYLFRKEGQNVTLSCEQNLNHDAMYWYRQDPGQGLRLIYYSQIVNDFQKGDIAEGYSVSREKKESFPLTVTSAQKNPTAFYLCATRPGSFSGNTIYFGEGSWLTVV.

The V and J genes are TRBV19 and TRBJ1-1; D remains ambiguous. The CDR3 contains 13 residues. Per the germline V gene, CDR1 is LNHDA and CDR2 is SQIVND (reference sequence). Deletions cut 3 bases from V and 1 base from J, with 6 bases between. CDR3 DNA sequence: TGTGCCAGTAGTATGGCCCAGAACACTGAAGCTTTCTTT. Its translation: CASSMAQNTEAFF.

In this sample, this clone turned up once. The chain uses TRBV28 and TRBJ2-3; 9 nucleotides agree with TRBD1. V lost 9 bases and J lost 1; bases outside the gene matches: 2. The CDR3 runs to 13 residues. Per the germline V gene, CDR1 is MDHEN and CDR2 is SYDVKM. DNA of the CDR3: TGTGCCAGTCGGACAGGGGGCACAGATACGCAGTATTTT. This translates into CASRTGGTDTQYF.

The gene calls are TRBV6-6 and TRBJ1-2; D is possibly TRBD1 (6 bases). This CDR3 comprises 15 residues. Germline CDR1 and CDR2: MNHNY and SVGAGI (reference sequence). With 8 bases removed from V and 0 bases from J, the gap between germline ends came to 16 bases. This CDR3 is CASSKAAGANYGYTF. The CDR3 DNA sequence: TGTGCCAGCTCCAAGGCGGCAGGGGCTAACTATGGCTACACCTTC.

This chain joins TRBV21-1 and TRBJ2-2; the D call in the table, TRBD1, was not verified against the DNA. TRBV21-1 is a pseudogene locus. CDR3 size: 21 residues. CDR3 nucleotide sequence: TGTGCCAGCAGCAAAGGTCCCCCTTGGACAGGGTTGGGACAAGAAACCGGGGAGCTGTTTTTT. Its translation: CASSKGPPWTGLGQETGELFF.

This chain joins TRBV5-5 and TRBJ1-5, with 9 bases lining up with TRBD1. The length of the CDR3 is 15 residues. The V and J ends lost 3 bases and 7 bases, in that order; junction bases with no gene match: 8. Germline CDR1 reads SGHKS; CDR2 reads YYEKEE (reference sequence). The DNA for the CDR3 is TGTGCCAGCAGCTGGGGACAGGGATTATCCCAGCCCCAGCATTTT. It translates to CASSWGQGLSQPQHF.

The V call is TRBV5-4, the J call TRBJ1-6; D is perhaps TRBD1 (6 bases). The CDR3 is 14 amino acids. Germline V gives CDR1 SGHNT, CDR2 YYREEE (reference sequence). V lost 0 bases, J lost 8 bases, and 9 bases lay in between. The CDR3 loop is CASSLAQGDSPLHF. In DNA form, the CDR3 reads TGTGCCAGCAGCTTGGCACAGGGCGATTCACCCCTCCACTTT.

The chain has TRBV4-3 and TRBJ1-3, with 10 bases that match TRBD1. The J segment lost 3 bases and the V segment lost 1 base, leaving 3 bases of the junction unmatched. The CDR3 runs 16 residues. Germline V gene lookup returns CDR1 LGHNA and CDR2 YSLEER. For the CDR3, the DNA is TGCGCCAGCAGCCAAGGACAGGGGGCGCATGGAAACACCATATATTTT. Its translation: CASSQGQGAHGNTIYF.

The gene calls are TRBV18 and TRBJ2-7, with 14 bases aligning to TRBD2. J lost 4 bases, V lost 4 bases, and 6 bases had no gene match. The CDR3 length is 16 residues. Per germline, CDR1 KGHSH and CDR2 LQKENI. The DNA for the CDR3 is TGTGCCAGCTCACTCGGACTAGCGGGAGGCCTGTACGAGCAGTACTTC. Its protein product is CASSLGLAGGLYEQYF.

The chain joins TRBV19 to TRBJ2-2, with 12 bases fitting TRBD2. This CDR3 comprises 17 residues. The V gene end was trimmed by 6 bases and the J gene end by 5 bases; junction bases not matched to a gene: 10. Germline V gene lookup returns CDR1 LNHDA and CDR2 SQIVND (reference sequence). CDR3 coding DNA: TGTGCCAGTAGGAGCACGACTAGCGGGGGCAGGACCGGGGAGCTGTTTTTT. Its protein product is CASRSTTSGGRTGELFF.

V usage is TRBV5-1 and J usage is TRBJ2-6; D is ambiguous. The CDR3 contains 16 residues. CDR1 SGHRS and CDR2 YFSETQ come from the germline V gene. The V end lost 6 bases, the J end lost 0 bases, and 13 bases lay between the germline ends. CDR3 in amino acids: CASISGTPSGANVLTF. The DNA for the CDR3 is TGCGCCAGCATCTCCGGTACCCCCTCTGGGGCCAACGTCCTGACTTTC.

V usage is TRBV6-1 and J usage is TRBJ1-2, with TRBD1 as a possible D gene (6 bases). The V and J ends lost 1 base and 4 bases respectively, with 10 bases between them. Germline V gives CDR1 MNHNS, CDR2 SASEGT. CDR3 length: 14 residues. CDR3 loop: CASSEGGHGYGYTF. Written as DNA, the CDR3 is TGTGCCAGCAGTGAAGGGGGGCATGGCTATGGCTACACCTTC.

The V gene is TRBV14, the J gene TRBJ2-1; 7 nucleotides align to TRBD1. Germline loops: CDR1 SGHDN, CDR2 FVKESK. The length of the CDR3 is 15 residues. With V trimmed by 4 bases and J by 2 bases, 5 bases remained unmatched. CDR3 in amino acids: CASSPRQGAYNEQFF. As DNA, the CDR3 is TGTGCCAGCAGCCCACGACAGGGAGCCTACAATGAGCAGTTCTTC.

The sample holds a few counts of this clone. J is TRBJ1-1 and V is TRBV4-1; D possibly corresponds to TRBD1 (6 bases). CDR1 is MGHRA and CDR2 is YSYEKL in the germline V gene. The ends were cut back, 3 bases at V and 8 bases at J, with 10 bases in the middle. CDR3 length: 12 residues. Here the CDR3 reads CASSQRGTEAFF. The CDR3 nucleotides read TGCGCCAGCAGCCAGAGGGGGACAGAAGCTTTCTTT.

V usage is TRBV28 and J usage is TRBJ1-5, with a tentative D call TRBD1 (5 bases). Looked up from germline, CDR1 is MDHEN and CDR2 is SYDVKM. There are 12 residues in the CDR3. V was pared by 2 bases and J by 11 bases, with 10 bases between. The CDR3 protein is CASSLTGVTQHF. The DNA of the CDR3 is TGTGCCAGCAGTTTAACGGGGGTGACCCAGCATTTT.

This chain connects TRBV6-5 to TRBJ1-6; perhaps TRBD1 as D (5 bases). Germline assignment: CDR1 MNHEY and CDR2 SVGAGI. This CDR3 comprises 15 residues. V was trimmed by 0 bases and J by 7 bases, leaving 10 bases between them. As DNA, the CDR3 is TGTGCCAGCAGTTACTCGTGGGGGGGGAATTCACCCCTCCACTTT. Translating gives CASSYSWGGNSPLHF.

This clone was seen a single time. CDR3 in amino acids: CASSTRDSSYEQYF. The CDR3 region has the DNA TGTGCCAGCAGCACCCGGGACAGCTCCTACGAGCAGTACTTC. V gene TRBV5-5 combines with J gene TRBJ2-7; 7 bases match TRBD1. The CDR3 has 14 amino acids. V was pared by 4 bases and J by 0 bases, with 4 bases of the junction left unmatched. CDR1 is SGHKS, CDR2 YYEKEE, per germline (reference sequence).

The J gene is TRBJ1-3, the V gene TRBV2; the D is unclear. There are 13 residues in the CDR3. V gave up 6 bases and J gave up 2 bases, with 8 bases separating them. CDR1 is SNHLY and CDR2 is FYNNEI in the germline V gene. This CDR3 is CASRGEAGNTIYF. The CDR3 region has the DNA TGTGCCAGCAGGGGTGAGGCTGGAAACACCATATATTTT.